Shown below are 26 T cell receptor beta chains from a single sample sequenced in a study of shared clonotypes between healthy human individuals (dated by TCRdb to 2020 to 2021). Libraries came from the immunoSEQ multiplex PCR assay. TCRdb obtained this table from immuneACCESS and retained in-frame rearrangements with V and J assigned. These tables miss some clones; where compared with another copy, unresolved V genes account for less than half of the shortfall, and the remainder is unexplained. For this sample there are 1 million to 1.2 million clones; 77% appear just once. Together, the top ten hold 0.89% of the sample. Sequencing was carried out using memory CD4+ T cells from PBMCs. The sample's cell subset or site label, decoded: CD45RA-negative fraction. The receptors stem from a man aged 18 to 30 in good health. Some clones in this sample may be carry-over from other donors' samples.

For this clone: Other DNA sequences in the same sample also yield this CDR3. CDR3 sequence reads: CASTGQGNQPQHF. CDR3 in DNA: TGTGCCAGCACAGGACAGGGGAATCAGCCCCAGCATTTT. This chain connects TRBV2 to TRBJ1-5; 9 bases are shared with TRBD1. Trimming removed 7 bases from V and 4 bases from J; junction bases left unmatched: 2. CDR1 SNHLY and CDR2 FYNNEI come from the germline V gene. CDR3 length equals 13 residues.

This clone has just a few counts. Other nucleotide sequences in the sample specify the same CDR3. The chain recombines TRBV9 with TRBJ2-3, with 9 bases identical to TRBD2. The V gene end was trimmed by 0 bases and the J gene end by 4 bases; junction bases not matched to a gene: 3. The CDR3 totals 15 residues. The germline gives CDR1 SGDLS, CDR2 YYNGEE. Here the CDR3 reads CASSVEGGRADTQYF. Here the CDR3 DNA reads TGTGCCAGCAGCGTAGAGGGCGGGAGGGCAGATACGCAGTATTTT.

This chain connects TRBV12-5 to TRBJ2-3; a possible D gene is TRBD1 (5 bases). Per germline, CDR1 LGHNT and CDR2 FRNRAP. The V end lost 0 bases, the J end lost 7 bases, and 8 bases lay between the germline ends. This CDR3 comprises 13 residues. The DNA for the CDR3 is TGTGCTAGTGGTTTGGTAGGGGTGTATACGCAGTATTTT. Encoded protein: CASGLVGVYTQYF. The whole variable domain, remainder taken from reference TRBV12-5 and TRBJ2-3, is DARVTQTPRHKVTEMGQEVTMRCQPILGHNTVFWYRQTMMQGLELLAYFRNRAPLDDSGMPKDRFSAEMPDATLATLKIQPSEPRDSAVYFCASGLVGVYTQYFGPGTRLTVL.

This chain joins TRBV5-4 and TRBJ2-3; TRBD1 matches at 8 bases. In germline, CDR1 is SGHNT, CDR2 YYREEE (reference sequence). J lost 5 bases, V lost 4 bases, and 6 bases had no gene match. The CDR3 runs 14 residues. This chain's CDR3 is CASSERTGQDTQYF. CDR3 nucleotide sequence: TGTGCCAGCAGCGAGAGGACAGGGCAAGATACGCAGTATTTT. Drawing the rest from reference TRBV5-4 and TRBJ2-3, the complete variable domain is ETGVTQSPTHLIKTRGQQVTLRCSSQSGHNTVSWYQQALGQGPQFIFQYYREEENGRGNFPPRFSGLQFPNYSSELNVNALELDDSALYLCASSERTGQDTQYFGPGTRLTVL.

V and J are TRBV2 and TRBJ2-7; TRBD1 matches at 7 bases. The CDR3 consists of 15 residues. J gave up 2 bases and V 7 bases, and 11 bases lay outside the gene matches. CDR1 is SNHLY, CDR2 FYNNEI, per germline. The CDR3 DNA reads TGTGCCAGCACCCCAGGGGGTTCTTTTACCTACGAGCAGTACTTC. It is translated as CASTPGGSFTYEQYF. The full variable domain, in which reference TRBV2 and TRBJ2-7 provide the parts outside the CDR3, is EPEVTQTPSHQVTQMGQEVILRCVPISNHLYFYWYRQILGQKVEFLVSFYNNEISEKSEIFDDQFSVERPDGSNFTLKIRSTKLEDSAMYFCASTPGGSFTYEQYFGPGTRLTVT.

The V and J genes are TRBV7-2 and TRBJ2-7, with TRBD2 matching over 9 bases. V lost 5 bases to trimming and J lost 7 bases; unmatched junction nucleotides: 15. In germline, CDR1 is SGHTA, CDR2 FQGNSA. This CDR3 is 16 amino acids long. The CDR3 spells CASSPVGGRALGEQYF. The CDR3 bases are TGTGCCAGCAGCCCCGTCGGCGGGAGGGCCTTAGGAGAGCAGTACTTC.

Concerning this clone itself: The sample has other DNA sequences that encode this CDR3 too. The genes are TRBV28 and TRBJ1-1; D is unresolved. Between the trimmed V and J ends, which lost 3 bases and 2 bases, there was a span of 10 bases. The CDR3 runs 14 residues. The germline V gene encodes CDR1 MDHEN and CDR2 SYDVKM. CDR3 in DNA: TGTGCCAGCAGTTTTCAAAGGGCAAACACTGAAGCTTTCTTT. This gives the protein CASSFQRANTEAFF.

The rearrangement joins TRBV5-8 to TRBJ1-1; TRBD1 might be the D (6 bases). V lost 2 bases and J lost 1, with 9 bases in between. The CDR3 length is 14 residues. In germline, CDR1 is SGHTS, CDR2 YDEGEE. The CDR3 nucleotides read TGTGCCAGCAGCTTCCACAGGGCGAACACTGAAGCTTTCTTT. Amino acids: CASSFHRANTEAFF.

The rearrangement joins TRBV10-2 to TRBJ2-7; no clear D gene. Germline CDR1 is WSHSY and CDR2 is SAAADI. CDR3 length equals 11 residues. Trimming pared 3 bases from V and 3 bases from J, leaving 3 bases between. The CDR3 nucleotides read TGCGCCAGCAGTGACAACTACGAGCAGTACTTC. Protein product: CASSDNYEQYF.

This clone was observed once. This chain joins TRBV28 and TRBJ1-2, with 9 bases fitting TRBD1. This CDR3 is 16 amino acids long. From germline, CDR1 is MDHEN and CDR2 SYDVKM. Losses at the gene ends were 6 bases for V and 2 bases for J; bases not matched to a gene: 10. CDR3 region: CASRVGGQGLNYGYTF. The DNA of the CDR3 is TGTGCCAGCAGAGTTGGGGGACAGGGTTTAAACTATGGCTACACCTTC.

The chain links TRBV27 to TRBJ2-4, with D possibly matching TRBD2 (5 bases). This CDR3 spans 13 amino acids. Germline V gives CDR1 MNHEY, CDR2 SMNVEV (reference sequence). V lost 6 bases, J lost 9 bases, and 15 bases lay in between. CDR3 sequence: CASSLSLGLIQYF. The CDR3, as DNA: TGTGCCAGCAGCCTGTCACTAGGCCTCATTCAGTACTTC.

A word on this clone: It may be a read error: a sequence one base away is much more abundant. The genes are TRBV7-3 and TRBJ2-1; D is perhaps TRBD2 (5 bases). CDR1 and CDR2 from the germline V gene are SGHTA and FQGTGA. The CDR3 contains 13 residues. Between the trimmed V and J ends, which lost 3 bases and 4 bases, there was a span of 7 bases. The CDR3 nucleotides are TGTGCCAGCAGCTTCGGACTTTACAATGAGCAGTTCTTC. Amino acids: CASSFGLYNEQFF. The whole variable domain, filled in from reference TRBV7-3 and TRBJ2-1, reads GAGVSQTPSNKVTEKGKYVELRCDPISGHTALYWYRQSLGQGPEFLIYFQGTGAADDSGLPNDRFFAVRPEGSVSTLKIQRTERGDSAVYLCASSFGLYNEQFFGPGTRLTVL.

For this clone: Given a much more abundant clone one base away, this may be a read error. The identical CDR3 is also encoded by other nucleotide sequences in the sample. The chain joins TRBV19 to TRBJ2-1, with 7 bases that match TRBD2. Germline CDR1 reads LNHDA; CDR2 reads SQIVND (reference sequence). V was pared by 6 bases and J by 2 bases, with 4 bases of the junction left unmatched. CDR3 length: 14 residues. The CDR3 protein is CASSTSGTYNEQFF. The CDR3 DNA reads TGTGCCAGTAGCACCAGCGGGACCTACAATGAGCAGTTCTTC.

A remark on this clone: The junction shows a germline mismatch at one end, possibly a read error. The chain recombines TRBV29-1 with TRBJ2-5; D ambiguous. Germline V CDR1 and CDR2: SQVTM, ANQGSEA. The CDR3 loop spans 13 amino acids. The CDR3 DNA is TGCATCGTTGAATCCCATTTAGGGGAGACCCAGTACTTC. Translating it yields CIVESHLGETQYF.

CDR3 sequence: CASSIGGIDQPQHF. In DNA form, the CDR3 reads TGTGCCAGTAGTATTGGGGGGATCGATCAGCCCCAGCATTTT. The chain uses TRBV19 and TRBJ1-5; TRBD1 is a possible D gene (5 bases). V lost 3 bases to trimming and J lost 5 bases, with 11 bases between them. This CDR3 spans 14 amino acids. CDR1 LNHDA and CDR2 SQIVND come from the germline V gene (reference sequence). Supplemented by reference TRBV19 and TRBJ1-5, the full variable domain reads DGGITQSPKYLFRKEGQNVTLSCEQNLNHDAMYWYRQDPGQGLRLIYYSQIVNDFQKGDIAEGYSVSREKKESFPLTVTSAQKNPTAFYLCASSIGGIDQPQHFGDGTRLSIL.

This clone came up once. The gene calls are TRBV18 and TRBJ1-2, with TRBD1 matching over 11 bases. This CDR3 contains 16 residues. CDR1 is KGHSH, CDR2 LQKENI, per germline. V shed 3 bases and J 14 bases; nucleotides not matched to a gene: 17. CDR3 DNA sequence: TGTGCCAGCTCACCCGCTCAATCCGGGACAGGGGGAATGGGGACCTTC. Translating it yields CASSPAQSGTGGMGTF.

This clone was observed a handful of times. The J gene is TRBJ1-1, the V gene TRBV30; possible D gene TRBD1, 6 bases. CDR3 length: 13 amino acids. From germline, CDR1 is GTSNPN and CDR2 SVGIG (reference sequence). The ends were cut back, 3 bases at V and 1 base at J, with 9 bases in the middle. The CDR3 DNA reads TGTGCCTGGAGCACAGGGTCGAACACTGAAGCTTTCTTT. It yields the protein CAWSTGSNTEAFF.

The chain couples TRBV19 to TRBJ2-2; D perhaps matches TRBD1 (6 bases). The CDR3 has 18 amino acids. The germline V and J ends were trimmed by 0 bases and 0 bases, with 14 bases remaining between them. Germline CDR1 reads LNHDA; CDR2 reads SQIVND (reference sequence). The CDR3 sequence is CASSIDGSGQTNTGELFF. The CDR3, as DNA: TGTGCCAGTAGTATAGATGGGAGCGGACAGACGAACACCGGGGAGCTGTTTTTT.

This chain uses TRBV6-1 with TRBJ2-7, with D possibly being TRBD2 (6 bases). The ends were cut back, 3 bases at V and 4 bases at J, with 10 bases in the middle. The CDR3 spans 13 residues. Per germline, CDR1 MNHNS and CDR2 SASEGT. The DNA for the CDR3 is TGTGCCAGCAGTGAGCGACTAGTTTACGAGCAGTACTTC. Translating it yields CASSERLVYEQYF.

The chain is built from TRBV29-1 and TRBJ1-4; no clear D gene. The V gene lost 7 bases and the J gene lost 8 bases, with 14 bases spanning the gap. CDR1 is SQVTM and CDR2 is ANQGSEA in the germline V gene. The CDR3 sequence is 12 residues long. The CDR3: CSAASGGEKLFF. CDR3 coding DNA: TGCAGCGCCGCCTCCGGCGGCGAAAAACTGTTTTTT.

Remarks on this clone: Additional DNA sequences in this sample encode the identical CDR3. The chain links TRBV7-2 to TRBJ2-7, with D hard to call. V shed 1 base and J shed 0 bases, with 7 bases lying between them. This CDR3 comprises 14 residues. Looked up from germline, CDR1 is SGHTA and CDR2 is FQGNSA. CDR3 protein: CASSLDGSSYEQYF. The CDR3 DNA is TGTGCCAGCAGCTTAGATGGTAGCTCCTACGAGCAGTACTTC.

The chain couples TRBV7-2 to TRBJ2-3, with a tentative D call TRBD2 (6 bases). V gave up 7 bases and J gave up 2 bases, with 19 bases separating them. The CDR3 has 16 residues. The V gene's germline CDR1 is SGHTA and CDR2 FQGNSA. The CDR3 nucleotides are TGTGCCAGCACCCCAGTCGGGGGTACTCCCACAGATACGCAGTATTTT. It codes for CASTPVGGTPTDTQYF.

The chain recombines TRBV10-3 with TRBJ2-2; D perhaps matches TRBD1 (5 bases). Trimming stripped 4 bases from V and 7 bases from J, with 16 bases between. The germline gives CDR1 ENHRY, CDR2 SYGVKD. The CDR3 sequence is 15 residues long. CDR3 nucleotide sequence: TGTGCCATCAGTGGGGGTCAGGGCCACGACGGGGAGCTGTTTTTT. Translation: CAISGGQGHDGELFF.

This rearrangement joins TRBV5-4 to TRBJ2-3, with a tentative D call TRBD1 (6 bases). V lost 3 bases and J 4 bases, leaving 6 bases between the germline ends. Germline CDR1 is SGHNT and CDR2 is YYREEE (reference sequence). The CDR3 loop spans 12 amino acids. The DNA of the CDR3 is TGTGCCAGCAGCTGGGGGCCAGATACGCAGTATTTT. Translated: CASSWGPDTQYF.

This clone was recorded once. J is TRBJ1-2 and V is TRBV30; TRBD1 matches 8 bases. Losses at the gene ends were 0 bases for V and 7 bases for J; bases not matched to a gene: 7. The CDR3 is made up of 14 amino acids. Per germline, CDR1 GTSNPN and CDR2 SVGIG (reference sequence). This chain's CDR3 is CAWSVAGGLGGYTF. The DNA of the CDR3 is TGTGCCTGGAGTGTGGCAGGGGGCCTAGGTGGCTACACCTTC.

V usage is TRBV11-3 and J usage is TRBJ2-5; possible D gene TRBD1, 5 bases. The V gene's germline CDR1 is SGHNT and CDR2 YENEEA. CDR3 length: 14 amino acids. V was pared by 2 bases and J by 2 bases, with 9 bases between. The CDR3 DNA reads TGTGCCAGCAGCTTAAGGGGTTCTCAAGAGACCCAGTACTTC. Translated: CASSLRGSQETQYF.